This TCR beta chain is from a study of cytomegalovirus exposure and HLA in healthy donors. Turning to the study itself: T cells numbering around 190 million yielded some 100 million unique TCR beta sequences in an earlier analysis.

On this clone: Its antigen is as yet unknown.

Trimming stripped 2 bases from V and 6 bases from J, with 6 bases between. The CDR3 consists of 12 residues. Germline CDR1 SGHTS, CDR2 YDEGEE. Study-wide findings and caveats: The Asian-associated ancestry cluster reportedly had fewer N-insertions than the approximately 610-donor mean in a later analysis.

The primer mix had 60 Vbeta and 13 Jbeta primers. Under the authors' procedure: Some 12 million shared chains were among the roughly 80 million unique TCR beta chains that a later analysis counted. Assay used: immunoSEQ multiplex PCR; TCRdb lists only in-frame clones, some missing. V and J calls and clone size are given by that table; D and trimming were obtained from the DNA. Of 100,000 to 150,000 clones in the sample, 75% to 85% were seen once. The TCR was taken from a woman in her 40s in good health and CMV-seronegative. The sample consisted of PBMCs. The chain links TRBV5-8 to TRBJ1-5; the D is unclear. CDR3 sequence reads: CASSLRSQPQHF. For the CDR3, the DNA is TGTGCCAGCAGCTTAAGGAGTCAGCCCCAGCATTTT.